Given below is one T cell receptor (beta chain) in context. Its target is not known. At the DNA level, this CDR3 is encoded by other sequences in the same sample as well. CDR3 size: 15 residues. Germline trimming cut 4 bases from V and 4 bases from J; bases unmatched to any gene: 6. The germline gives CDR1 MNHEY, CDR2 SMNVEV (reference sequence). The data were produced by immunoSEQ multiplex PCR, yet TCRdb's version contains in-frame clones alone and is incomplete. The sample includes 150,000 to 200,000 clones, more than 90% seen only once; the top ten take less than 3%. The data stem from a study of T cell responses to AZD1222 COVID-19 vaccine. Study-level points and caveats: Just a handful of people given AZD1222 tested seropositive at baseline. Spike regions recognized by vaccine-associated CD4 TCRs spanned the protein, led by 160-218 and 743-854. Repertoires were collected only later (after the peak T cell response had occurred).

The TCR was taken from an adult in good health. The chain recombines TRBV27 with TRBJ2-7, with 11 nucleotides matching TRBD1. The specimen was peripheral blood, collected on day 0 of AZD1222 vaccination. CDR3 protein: CASSSGQGASYEQYF. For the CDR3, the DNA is TGTGCCAGCAGTTCTGGACAGGGGGCGAGTTACGAGCAGTACTTC.